A selection of T cell receptor beta chains follows, all from one sample in a study of blood T cells in healthy people across ages. From the 5' RACE reads, TCRdb called clonotypes with MiXCR, one entry per CDR3 protein. The table includes around 790,000 distinct CDR3 sequences, under 45% detected once. Specimen: blood. These receptors were obtained from a man aged 55 to 70 in good health. CDR3s include the opening cysteine and the closing phenylalanine or tryptophan. The D gene is left open where the match is weak. Only some rows state a clone size, as once, few, many or a class for expanded clones.

V gene	clone size	J gene	D gene	CDR3 DNA	CDR3 protein
TRBV11-2	-	TRBJ2-5	TRBD2	TGTGCCAGCAGCTCCGACTCCTACTCAATACGAGCGGGAGGAGAGACCCAGTACTTC	CASSSDSYSIRAGGETQYF
TRBV12-5	few	TRBJ2-3	TRBD2	TGTGCTAGTGGTTTGCCCCACTTTAGCGGGGCAGAGAGCACAGATACGCAGTATTTT	CASGLPHFSGAESTDTQYF
TRBV4-1	-	TRBJ1-1	-	TGCGCCAGCAGCCAAGCCCCGACAGTGAACACTGAAGCTTTCTTT	CASSQAPTVNTEAFF
TRBV20-1	-	TRBJ1-2	TRBD1	TGCAGTGCAATGACAGGGCGGGAAGGCGCCTACACCTTC	CSAMTGREGAYTF
TRBV6-2/TRBV6-3	-	TRBJ2-1	-	TGTGCCAGCAGTTACTCGCCCCGGGTAGTCTCCTACAATGAGCAGTTCTTC	CASSYSPRVVSYNEQFF
TRBV9	few	TRBJ2-7	-	TGTGCCAGCAGCTACCGGGACAAGGGTTACGAGCAGTACTTC	CASSYRDKGYEQYF
TRBV4-3	-	TRBJ2-1	TRBD2	TGCGCCAGCAGCCAAGATCGCGGGGGGGCTTACAATGAGCAGTTCTTC	CASSQDRGGAYNEQFF
TRBV6-1	-	TRBJ1-4	TRBD1	TGTGCCAGCAGACTCAGGGGGCCCGGTGAAAAACTGTTTTTT	CASRLRGPGEKLFF
TRBV12-3/TRBV12-4	-	TRBJ2-7	-	TGTGCCAGCAGTTTTTACGCCTACGAGCAGTACTTC	CASSFYAYEQYF
TRBV10-3	-	TRBJ2-7	-	TGTGCCACTGAGCAGGTTCCCTCTAGCGAGCAGTACTTC	CATEQVPSSEQYF
TRBV7-7	few	TRBJ2-1	TRBD2	TGTGCCAGCAGCTCCGGGACTAACAATGAGCAGTTCTTC	CASSSGTNNEQFF
TRBV7-2	many	TRBJ2-1	TRBD2	TGTGCCAGCAGCTTAGACGGGGGGGCAAGAAATGAGCAGTTCTTC	CASSLDGGARNEQFF
TRBV12-3/TRBV12-4	-	TRBJ1-4	TRBD1	TGTGCCAGCAGTCAACAGGGGGGTGTGGAAAAACTGTTTTTT	CASSQQGGVEKLFF
TRBV6-6	few	TRBJ2-5	-	TGTGCCAGCAGTTACTCGTTAGAGACCCAGTACTTC	CASSYSLETQYF
TRBV2	-	TRBJ2-1	TRBD2	TGTGCCAGCAACCCGGGACTAGCCGTCTACAATGAGCAGTTCTTC	CASNPGLAVYNEQFF
TRBV7-3	-	TRBJ1-6	-	TGTGCCAGCAGCATGGGGACTGTTTCACCCCTCCACTTT	CASSMGTVSPLHF
TRBV3-1	-	TRBJ2-7	TRBD1	TGTGCCTCTCAGGAGACAGGGCCCTACGAGCAGTACTTC	CASQETGPYEQYF
TRBV14	-	TRBJ2-7	-	TGTGCCAGCAGTCGACTCCCGCGGACCTACGAGCAGTACTTC	CASSRLPRTYEQYF
TRBV4-3	-	TRBJ2-7	TRBD1	TGCGCCAGCAGCCCAGTCGACAGGGGCGAGCAGTACTTC	CASSPVDRGEQYF
TRBV28	few	TRBJ1-2	-	TGTGCCAGCAGTTTATACCGCCGTGGCAGTCTATCCTATGGCTACACCTTC	CASSLYRRGSLSYGYTF
TRBV6-5	-	TRBJ2-7	TRBD2	TGTGCCAGCAGTTACTCGTGGCTAGCGGGGGAGAGATACGAGCAGTACTTC	CASSYSWLAGERYEQYF
TRBV18	-	TRBJ1-1	-	TGTGCCAGCTCACCTACCGGGCAGACTAGTAACACTGAAGCTTTCTTT	CASSPTGQTSNTEAFF
TRBV7-2	-	TRBJ1-1	-	TGTGCCAGCAGCTTAGGGGCCCCTGAAGCTTTCTTT	CASSLGAPEAFF
TRBV20-1	-	TRBJ2-7	TRBD2	TGCAGTGCTCCCACCAGCGGGGGGCCCGACTACGAGCAGTACTTC	CSAPTSGGPDYEQYF
TRBV6-2/TRBV6-3	-	TRBJ1-5	TRBD1	TGTGCCAGCAGTGGGACAGGGGTTGATCAGCCCCAGCATTTT	CASSGTGVDQPQHF
TRBV3-1	-	TRBJ1-1	-	TGTGCCAGCAGCCAAGGGTCGCGCATGAACACTGAAGCTTTCTTT	CASSQGSRMNTEAFF
TRBV6-2/TRBV6-3	-	TRBJ2-1	-	TGTGCCAGCAGGGGCATAATGGAGAATGAGCAGTTCTTC	CASRGIMENEQFF
TRBV18	-	TRBJ1-1	-	TGTGCCAGCTCACCCCTGCAGGGAGTACGAATGAACACTGAAGCTTTCTTT	CASSPLQGVRMNTEAFF
TRBV30	-	TRBJ2-3	-	TGTGCCTGGAGTGGGCTTGATACGCAGTATTTT	CAWSGLDTQYF
TRBV20-1	few	TRBJ2-6	-	TGCAGTGCTAGAGCCCCCACCTCTGGGGCCAACGTCCTGACTTTC	CSARAPTSGANVLTF
TRBV20-1	-	TRBJ1-2	-	TGCGGTGCTAGAACCGGGACTGTCGATGGCTACACCTTC	CGARTGTVDGYTF
TRBV7-2	few	TRBJ1-2	-	TGTGCCAGCACCTTAGGAGGGAGGACCAGAGCTAACTATGGCTACACCTTC	CASTLGGRTRANYGYTF
TRBV6-1	-	TRBJ2-4	TRBD1	TGTGCCAGCAGTGGGCGACAGGGAAAAAACATTCAGTACTTC	CASSGRQGKNIQYF
TRBV29-1	-	TRBJ1-1	-	TGCAGCGCCGAAAGGGGGTTGACTGAAACTTTCTTT	CSAERGLTETFF
TRBV7-7	few	TRBJ2-1	-	TGTGCTAGCAGCCCTGAACTAGTCCCATACAATGAGCAGTTCTTC	CASSPELVPYNEQFF
TRBV6-1	-	TRBJ2-7	-	TGTGCCAGTTCGGAGTGGTACGAGCAGTACTTC	CASSEWYEQYF
TRBV25-1	-	TRBJ1-4	-	TGTGCCAGCAGTGGACAACAGGGTATAGATGAAAAACTGTTTTTT	CASSGQQGIDEKLFF
TRBV11-2	-	TRBJ2-3	TRBD2	TGTGCCAGCAGCTTACGAATCCGAGCGGGGGGGCCAGGCACAGATACGCAGTATTTT	CASSLRIRAGGPGTDTQYF
TRBV6-6	few	TRBJ1-2	-	TGTGCCAGCAGACCTAAAGCGCCGGCCTATGGCTACACCTTC	CASRPKAPAYGYTF
TRBV7-9	few	TRBJ2-3	-	TGTGCCAGCAGTAGGACTATTACTAGCACAGATACGCAGTATTTT	CASSRTITSTDTQYF
TRBV12-3/TRBV12-4	many	TRBJ2-7	TRBD2	TGTGCCAGCAGGCCTAGAGCGGGAGGCTACGAGCAGTACTTC	CASRPRAGGYEQYF
TRBV10-2	few	TRBJ2-1	TRBD2	TGCGCCAGCAGTCCCCGGGAGGCCTACAATGAGCAGTTCTTC	CASSPREAYNEQFF
TRBV28	-	TRBJ1-5	-	TGTGCCAGCAGTGCAGGACACCCTAAGCATTTT	CASSAGHPKHF
TRBV7-2	-	TRBJ1-2	-	TGTGCCAGCGGCCTTGACAGAAACTATGGCCACACCTTC	CASGLDRNYGHTF
TRBV4-3	few	TRBJ2-7	TRBD2	TGCGCCAGTAGCCCATGGCGGGGGAGTTACTACGAGCAGTACTTC	CASSPWRGSYYEQYF
TRBV12-3/TRBV12-4	-	TRBJ1-1	-	TGTGCCAGCACTCCCTCCGGGCTGTCCGGCACTGAAGCTTTCTTT	CASTPSGLSGTEAFF
TRBV5-4	-	TRBJ2-4	-	TGTGCCAGCAGCTTGGGACACCAAGGAGCCAAAAACATTCAGTACTTC	CASSLGHQGAKNIQYF
TRBV5-1	few	TRBJ2-3	-	TGCGCCAGCAGCCATACCCGCACAGATACGCAGTATTTT	CASSHTRTDTQYF
TRBV6-1	few	TRBJ2-1	TRBD2	TGTGCCAGCAGGCCAGGGAGGGATTTCAATGAGCAGTTCTTC	CASRPGRDFNEQFF
TRBV29-1	few	TRBJ1-4	TRBD1	TGCAGCGCCCGAGGAGGGGGCAGGGCTAATGAAAAACTGTTTTTT	CSARGGGRANEKLFF
TRBV4-1	-	TRBJ2-7	-	TGCGCCAGCAGCCAAGATGTTAGGACCTACTACGAGCAGTACTTC	CASSQDVRTYYEQYF
TRBV7-2	-	TRBJ1-1	TRBD1	TGTGCCAGCAGCCGTCCAGCTCGGGACAGGTGGAACACTGAAGCTTTCTTT	CASSRPARDRWNTEAFF
TRBV7-2	many	TRBJ1-1	TRBD1	TGTGCCAGCAGCCCACGACAGGGGGACGCTGAAGCTTTCTTT	CASSPRQGDAEAFF
TRBV20-1	few	TRBJ1-1	TRBD1	TGCAGTGCTCCAGGGGGCGCGAAAATGAACACTGAAGCTTTCTTT	CSAPGGAKMNTEAFF
TRBV15	-	TRBJ2-4	-	TGTGCCACCAGCAGAGATGGGGTCGGGAGCTCCTACAATGAGCAGTACTTC	CATSRDGVGSSYNEQYF
TRBV7-9	-	TRBJ1-2	-	TGTGCCAGCAGCTTAAATGGGGACGGCTACACCTTC	CASSLNGDGYTF
TRBV5-6	-	TRBJ2-7	-	TGTGCCAGCAACACGGACCGTTCCTACGAGCAGTACTTC	CASNTDRSYEQYF
TRBV20-1	-	TRBJ2-5	TRBD2	TGCAGTGCTAGCGGGGGGACGAACAATGAGCAGTACTTC	CSASGGTNNEQYF
TRBV7-2	-	TRBJ2-7	TRBD2	TGTGCCAGCAGCTTAGCGGCTAGCGGCACTACGACCTACGAGCAGTACTTC	CASSLAASGTTTYEQYF